Below are 32 T cell receptor beta chains sequenced from a single sample in a study of blood T cell repertoires in COVID-19. Some clones are missing from TCRdb's copy, which holds only in-frame ones; the method was immunoSEQ multiplex PCR. The table includes about 300,000 clones, approximately 88% detected once. The sequencing input was peripheral blood. Receptor source: a woman aged 30 to 39 who had recovered from COVID-19.

V is TRBV27 and J is TRBJ2-2; TRBD1 matches 8 bases. CDR3 length: 16 amino acids. V was clipped by 3 bases and J by 6 bases; unmatched bases: 9. Germline lookup yields CDR1 MNHEY and CDR2 SMNVEV (reference sequence). The CDR3 sequence: CASSFGMDREAGELFF. CDR3 sequence (DNA): TGTGCCAGCAGTTTCGGAATGGACAGGGAGGCCGGGGAGCTGTTTTTT.

The chain uses TRBV30 and TRBJ1-1; 9 nucleotides match TRBD1. V lost 1 base to trimming and J lost 5 bases; unmatched junction nucleotides: 8. The germline gives CDR1 GTSNPN, CDR2 SVGIG (reference sequence). The CDR3 has 15 amino acids. The DNA for the CDR3 is TGTGCCTGGAGTGCGTACAGGGGGCGATTAACTGAAGCTTTCTTT. Protein: CAWSAYRGRLTEAFF.

This rearrangement joins TRBV6-5 to TRBJ2-2; 7 bases map to TRBD2. Germline trimming cut 5 bases from V and 6 bases from J; bases unmatched to any gene: 9. CDR1 and CDR2 from the germline V gene are MNHEY and SVGAGI. The CDR3 runs to 15 residues. CDR3 protein: CASSRTGGDSGELFF. The CDR3 DNA follows: TGTGCCAGCAGTCGTACGGGGGGAGATTCCGGGGAGCTGTTTTTT.

V usage is TRBV7-9 and J usage is TRBJ2-1; 13 bases agree with TRBD2. Germline CDR1 reads SEHNR; CDR2 reads FQNEAQ (reference sequence). The trim removed 4 bases at V and 2 bases at J, leaving 11 bases unmatched. The length of the CDR3 is 19 residues. CDR3 amino acids: CASSSQTRLAGGAYNEQFF. The CDR3 bases are TGTGCCAGCAGCTCACAGACAAGACTAGCGGGGGGAGCCTACAATGAGCAGTTCTTC.

Note on this clone: Other DNA sequences of this sample code for an identical CDR3. The V gene is TRBV25-1, the J gene TRBJ1-1; 10 nucleotides agree with TRBD1. The CDR3 consists of 15 residues. The germline V gene has CDR1 MGHDK and CDR2 SYGVNS. V dropped 3 bases and J dropped 3; count of bases not matched to a gene: 4. CDR3 loop: CASSDPGQGDTEAFF. The CDR3 DNA reads as TGTGCCAGCAGTGATCCTGGACAGGGGGACACTGAAGCTTTCTTT.

This sequence joins TRBV5-5 and TRBJ2-3; 12 nucleotides line up with TRBD2. CDR3 length equals 16 residues. The V gene end was trimmed by 0 bases and the J gene end by 6 bases; junction bases not matched to a gene: 5. Germline lookup yields CDR1 SGHKS and CDR2 YYEKEE (reference sequence). The CDR3 loop is CASSLVASGGEDTQYF. CDR3 sequence (DNA): TGTGCCAGCAGCTTGGTAGCTAGCGGGGGGGAGGATACGCAGTATTTT.

J is TRBJ1-2 and V is TRBV3-1 (or the pseudogene TRBV3-2), with D possibly being TRBD1 (5 bases). Germline values: CDR1 LGHDT, CDR2 YNNKEL (reference sequence). Trimming stripped 2 bases from V and 3 bases from J, with 10 bases between. This CDR3 has 14 residues. The CDR3 spells CASSQLDRDYGYTF. For the CDR3, the DNA is TGTGCCAGCAGCCAATTAGACAGAGACTATGGCTACACCTTC.

V and J are TRBV4-3 and TRBJ2-7; 7 bases line up with TRBD2. V lost 1 base, J lost 2 bases, and 5 bases stayed unmatched. CDR1 and CDR2 from the germline V gene are LGHNA and YSLEER. The CDR3 spans 15 residues. CDR3 nucleotides: TGCGCCAGCAGCCAAGGAACTAGCGTAACCTACGAGCAGTACTTC. Translated: CASSQGTSVTYEQYF.

The chain has TRBV5-6 and TRBJ2-5; TRBD1 might be the D (6 bases). The CDR3 is 16 amino acids. Germline loops: CDR1 SGHDT, CDR2 YYEEEE. V was cut by 5 bases and J by 5 bases, with 22 bases left in between. The CDR3 spells CASSAGTGRWGETQYF. The CDR3, as DNA: TGTGCCAGCAGTGCCGGAACAGGGCGGTGGGGTGAGACCCAGTACTTC. The variable domain in full, completed from reference TRBV5-6 and TRBJ2-5, reads DAGVTQSPTHLIKTRGQQVTLRCSPKSGHDTVSWYQQALGQGPQFIFQYYEEEERQRGNFPDRFSGHQFPNYSSELNVNALLLGDSALYLCASSAGTGRWGETQYFGPGTRLLVL.

In its sample, this clone was seen once. The chain joins TRBV27 to TRBJ1-6; D is unclear. Per germline, CDR1 MNHEY and CDR2 SMNVEV (reference sequence). V lost 2 bases and J 8 bases, leaving 10 bases between the germline ends. This CDR3 region has 14 residues. The DNA for the CDR3 is TGTGCCAGCAGTTTAACGGGGTCTGATTCACCCCTCCACTTT. Translated, it gives CASSLTGSDSPLHF.

The chain has TRBV5-4 and TRBJ1-2, with no clear D. This CDR3 is built from 14 residues. The V end lost 0 bases, the J end lost 8 bases, and 14 bases lay between the germline ends. Germline V gene sequence: CDR1 SGHNT, CDR2 YYREEE (reference sequence). The CDR3 bases are TGTGCCAGCAGCTTGGGAGGCCTAGAGAGAGGCTACACCTTC. The encoded protein is CASSLGGLERGYTF.

The rearrangement uses TRBV5-1 and TRBJ1-4, with 10 bases identical to TRBD1. The length of the CDR3 is 14 residues. Germline assignment: CDR1 SGHRS and CDR2 YFSETQ. The ends lost 4 bases at V and 6 bases at J; junction bases unmatched: 3. The CDR3 DNA reads as TGCGCCAGCAGCGCCGGACAGGGGGATGAAAAACTGTTTTTT. This translates into CASSAGQGDEKLFF.

This sequence joins TRBV5-1 and TRBJ1-4; D is perhaps TRBD1 (5 bases). This CDR3 is 15 amino acids long. V was clipped by 3 bases and J by 0 bases, with 9 bases between them. Germline-derived CDR1 and CDR2 are SGHRS and YFSETQ. The CDR3 sequence: CASSSQGTTNEKLFF. The DNA for the CDR3 is TGCGCCAGCAGCTCCCAGGGTACAACTAATGAAAAACTGTTTTTT.

The J gene is TRBJ2-3, the V gene TRBV5-1, with a possible D match to TRBD1 (6 bases). V gave up 3 bases and J gave up 0 bases, with 11 bases separating them. Germline lookup yields CDR1 SGHRS and CDR2 YFSETQ. CDR3 size: 15 residues. Written as DNA, the CDR3 is TGCGCCAGCAGCTCGACAGGAGTTAGCACAGATACGCAGTATTTT. Its translation is CASSSTGVSTDTQYF. Based on the CDR3 plus reference TRBV5-1 and TRBJ2-3, the full variable domain is KAGVTQTPRYLIKTRGQQVTLSCSPISGHRSVSWYQQTPGQGLQFLFEYFSETQRNKGNFPGRFSGRQFSNSRSEMNVSTLELGDSALYLCASSSTGVSTDTQYFGPGTRLTVL.

DNA for the CDR3: TGCGCCAGCAGCCACGGACAGGGCGTTACTGAAGCTTTCTTT. This codes for CASSHGQGVTEAFF. The chain employs TRBV4-3 and TRBJ1-1, with 8 bases lining up with TRBD1. J was trimmed by 5 bases and V by 3 bases; bases with no gene match: 5. Germline assignment: CDR1 LGHNA and CDR2 YSLEER. The CDR3 totals 14 residues.

This clone was observed a single time. The V and J genes are TRBV4-2 and TRBJ2-3; D may be TRBD2 (7 bases). Germline assignment: CDR1 LGHNA and CDR2 YNFKEQ. V was clipped by 0 bases and J by 7 bases, with 11 bases between them. This CDR3 region has 14 residues. Written as DNA, the CDR3 is TGTGCCAGCAGCCAAGAGGGGGGGGCGAATACGCAGTATTTT. Protein sequence: CASSQEGGANTQYF.

DNA for the CDR3: TGTGCCAGCAGCACAATACAGGGGAGGAGGGATTCACCCCTCCACTTT. Protein product: CASSTIQGRRDSPLHF. V usage is TRBV9 and J usage is TRBJ1-6; the match to TRBD1 covers 7 bases. Trimming at V came to 4 bases and at J to 8 bases, leaving 12 bases not matched to a gene. Germline V lookup: CDR1 SGDLS, CDR2 YYNGEE. The CDR3 length is 16 residues. The full variable domain, rest sourced from reference TRBV9 and TRBJ1-6, is DSGVTQTPKHLITATGQRVTLRCSPRSGDLSVYWYQQSLDQGLQFLIQYYNGEERAKGNILERFSAQQFPDLHSELNLSSLELGDSALYFCASSTIQGRRDSPLHFGNGTRLTVT.

This clone was found once. This rearrangement joins TRBV3-1 (or the pseudogene TRBV3-2) to TRBJ2-1, with a tentative D call TRBD1 (7 bases). CDR1 is LGHDT, CDR2 YNNKEL, per germline (reference sequence). V gave up 7 bases and J gave up 6 bases, with 16 bases separating them. There are 14 residues in the CDR3. The CDR3: CASNQRAGGNEQFF. CDR3 in DNA: TGTGCCAGCAACCAGCGGGCAGGGGGCAATGAGCAGTTCTTC.

The rearrangement uses TRBV28 and TRBJ1-2; 7 nucleotides align to TRBD1. CDR1 and CDR2 (germline): MDHEN, SYDVKM. With 3 bases clipped from V and 8 bases from J, the junction kept 6 bases outside the gene matches. The CDR3 consists of 13 residues. DNA of the CDR3: TGTGCCAGCAGTTTGTGGGACAGTGGCGGCTACACCTTC. Translated, it gives CASSLWDSGGYTF.

This clone came up once. The chain is built from TRBV7-9 and TRBJ1-6; no clear D gene. V was shortened by 5 bases and J by 5 bases, with 10 bases between the two germline ends. The CDR3 is 14 amino acids. Germline CDR1 reads SEHNR; CDR2 reads FQNEAQ (reference sequence). The CDR3 DNA is TGTGCCAGCAGCCCAGACACCAATAATTCACCCCTCCACTTT. This sequence encodes CASSPDTNNSPLHF.

The gene calls are TRBV3-1 (or the pseudogene TRBV3-2) and TRBJ1-5; tentatively, D is TRBD1 (6 bases). V shed 4 bases and J shed 13 bases, with 47 bases lying between them. CDR1 is LGHDT, CDR2 YNNKEL, per germline (reference sequence). CDR3 length equals 23 residues. The DNA for the CDR3 is TGTGCCAGCAGCCGATTTGGGGGAAAAGGACAGCCCAGTACGCCCGGGATTGTGGTCCCTCAGCATTTT. Amino acids: CASSRFGGKGQPSTPGIVVPQHF.

The genes are TRBV5-1 and TRBJ1-2; D unresolved. Germline assignment: CDR1 SGHRS and CDR2 YFSETQ. There are 15 residues in the CDR3. Trimming took 0 bases from V and 2 from J, leaving 11 bases between them. CDR3 amino acids: CASSLGATLNYGYTF. Written as DNA, the CDR3 is TGCGCCAGCAGCTTGGGGGCCACCCTCAACTATGGCTACACCTTC.

V is TRBV3-1 (or the pseudogene TRBV3-2) and J is TRBJ1-2; D is perhaps TRBD1 (5 bases). Per the germline V gene, CDR1 is LGHDT and CDR2 is YNNKEL (reference sequence). The CDR3 extends over 14 amino acids. V shed 4 bases and J shed 6 bases, with 15 bases lying between them. CDR3 in DNA: TGTGCCAGCAGCCCTACCGGGACTCCCGATGGCTACACCTTC. Encoded protein: CASSPTGTPDGYTF.

This clone was seen more than once but under ten times. The chain couples TRBV6-6 to TRBJ2-2; D is ambiguous. The germline gives CDR1 MNHNY, CDR2 SVGAGI (reference sequence). The CDR3 has 13 amino acids. The V and J ends lost 5 bases and 6 bases respectively, with 10 bases between them. The CDR3 nucleotides read TGTGCCAGCAGTATGGTTGAGTCCGGGGAGCTGTTTTTT. Translating it yields CASSMVESGELFF.

In its sample, this clone was seen a few times. The rearrangement links TRBV30 to TRBJ2-3, with 7 bases lining up with TRBD2. CDR3 length: 13 residues. CDR1 is GTSNPN, CDR2 SVGIG, per germline (reference sequence). The V and J ends lost 4 bases and 3 bases, in that order; junction bases with no gene match: 4. The CDR3 bases are TGTGCCTGGAACCGGGGGGAGACAGATACGCAGTATTTT. It codes for CAWNRGETDTQYF.

J is TRBJ2-2 and V is TRBV6-6, with 8 bases that match TRBD1. V dropped 2 bases and J dropped 1; count of bases not matched to a gene: 3. The CDR3 spans 16 residues. The V gene's germline CDR1 is MNHNY and CDR2 SVGAGI (reference sequence). The DNA of the CDR3 is TGTGCCAGCAGTTACCTCGGGACAGGGAACACCGGGGAGCTGTTTTTT. Translated, it gives CASSYLGTGNTGELFF.

The J gene is TRBJ1-6, the V gene TRBV14; 8 bases are a match to TRBD1. V was pared by 0 bases and J by 9 bases, with 4 bases of the junction left unmatched. The CDR3 is 15 amino acids. Germline V CDR1 and CDR2: SGHDN, FVKESK. The CDR3 protein is CASSQDQGAGSPLHF. The CDR3 DNA follows: TGTGCCAGCAGCCAAGACCAGGGGGCAGGTTCACCCCTCCACTTT.

DNA for the CDR3: TGTGCCAGCAGCTTTGGGCGGGGGGTAGAGACCCAGTACTTC. It codes for CASSFGRGVETQYF. The rearrangement links TRBV7-2 to TRBJ2-5; 8 bases match TRBD2. V trimming: 3 bases; J trimming: 4 bases; junction bases outside the gene matches: 4. The length of the CDR3 is 14 residues. Germline loops: CDR1 SGHTA, CDR2 FQGNSA. The full variable domain, completed using reference TRBV7-2 and TRBJ2-5, is GAGVSQSPSNKVTEKGKDVELRCDPISGHTALYWYRQSLGQGLEFLIYFQGNSAPDKSGLPSDRFSAERTGGSVSTLTIQRTQQEDSAVYLCASSFGRGVETQYFGPGTRLLVL.

The rearrangement joins TRBV5-5 to TRBJ1-1; D possibly corresponds to TRBD1 (5 bases). Germline CDR1 and CDR2: SGHKS and YYEKEE (reference sequence). The CDR3 has 16 residues. V was trimmed by 6 bases and J by 1 base, leaving 19 bases between them. This chain's CDR3 is CASTYAFRGQNTEAFF. In DNA, the CDR3 is TGTGCCAGCACCTACGCTTTTAGAGGACAGAACACTGAAGCTTTCTTT.

The V call is TRBV7-2, the J call TRBJ1-1, with TRBD1 as a possible D gene (5 bases). From germline, CDR1 is SGHTA and CDR2 FQGNSA. V was shortened by 11 bases and J by 1 base, with 14 bases between the two germline ends. This CDR3 spans 13 amino acids. CDR3 loop: CAGGVGGNTEAFF. The CDR3 nucleotides read TGTGCCGGGGGGGTAGGTGGGAACACTGAAGCTTTCTTT.

This clone was seen a single time. V usage is TRBV12-3 or TRBV12-4 and J usage is TRBJ1-2; D remains ambiguous. The CDR3 is 13 residues long. Between the trimmed V and J ends, which lost 3 bases and 8 bases, there was a span of 13 bases. CDR3 residues: CASSLAAGNGYTF. The CDR3 region has the DNA TGTGCCAGCAGTTTGGCTGCGGGGAACGGCTACACCTTC.

The V call is TRBV30, the J call TRBJ2-1; 7 bases are a match to TRBD1. CDR1 is GTSNPN, CDR2 SVGIG, per germline (reference sequence). The CDR3 spans 14 residues. Trimming at V came to 0 bases and at J to 4 bases, leaving 3 bases not matched to a gene. CDR3 sequence: CAWSVGTVYNEQFF. In DNA form, the CDR3 reads TGTGCCTGGAGTGTTGGGACAGTTTACAATGAGCAGTTCTTC. Based on the CDR3 plus reference TRBV30 and TRBJ2-1, the full variable domain is SQTIHQWPATLVQPVGSPLSLECTVEGTSNPNLYWYRQAAGRGLQLLFYSVGIGQISSEVPQNLSASRPQDRQFILSSKKLLLSDSGFYLCAWSVGTVYNEQFFGPGTRLTVL.